This entry is about one T cell receptor beta chain. Antigen specificity is unknown. The data stem from a study of vaccination and CD4 T cells after COVID-19. The assay that was used to sequence DNA from cultured CD4+ T cells was the Oncomine TCR Beta short-read assay. TCRdb independently ran MiXCR on the PCR reads; one entry per CDR3 protein. Seen here are about 12,000 distinct CDR3 sequences, 58% observed once, and the top ten hold approximately 24%. As to treatment: roughly 10-day PBMC culture with coronavirus spike peptide pools or control peptides (ViraFEST assay). The germline V gene encodes CDR1 MNHEY and CDR2 SMNVEV (reference sequence). This CDR3 region has 15 residues. V lost 5 bases to trimming and J lost 2 bases, with 10 bases between them.

Sequencing input: CD4+ T cells from blood, cultured in vitro. The chain combines TRBV27 with TRBJ2-6; D not certain. The TCR comes from a human donor who had recovered from COVID-19. In DNA, the CDR3 is TGTGCCAGCAGTCCCCCCCGAACTGGGGCCAACGTCCTGACTTTC. This sequence encodes CASSPPRTGANVLTF. Variable domain in full (rest from reference TRBV27 and TRBJ2-6): EAQVTQNPRYLITVTGKKLTVTCSQNMNHEYMSWYRQDPGLGLRQIYYSMNVEVTDKGDVPEGYKVSRKEKRNFPLILESPSPNQTSLYFCASSPPRTGANVLTFGAGSRLTVL.